Below are 29 T cell receptor beta chains sequenced from a single sample in a study of blood T cell repertoires in COVID-19. Profiling relied on immunoSEQ multiplex PCR, and the TCRdb table lists in-frame clones only, not all of them. The data contain roughly 96,000 clones, 81% of them singletons. Specimen: peripheral blood. These receptors all stem from a man in his fifties or sixties with acute or convalescent COVID-19.

The chain carries TRBV11-2 and TRBJ1-6; TRBD1 is a possible D gene (5 bases). Trimming pared 0 bases from V and 7 bases from J, leaving 10 bases between. This CDR3 has 15 residues. Germline V lookup: CDR1 SGHAT, CDR2 FQNNGV. The CDR3 coding sequence is TGTGCCAGCAGCTTAGATTCAGGGCCCAATTCACCCCTCCACTTT. As protein: CASSLDSGPNSPLHF.

J is TRBJ1-2 and V is TRBV27; D is undetermined. The CDR3 length is 11 residues. Looked up from germline, CDR1 is MNHEY and CDR2 is SMNVEV (reference sequence). V dropped 3 bases and J dropped 9 bases, with 8 bases sitting between them. The CDR3 loop reads CASSLRGRYTF. DNA for the CDR3: TGTGCCAGCAGTTTGAGAGGGCGCTACACCTTC.

V and J are TRBV10-3 and TRBJ2-7; D perhaps matches TRBD1 (5 bases). From germline, CDR1 is ENHRY and CDR2 SYGVKD. The CDR3 has 18 residues. V lost 11 bases and J 2 bases, leaving 31 bases between the germline ends. In DNA, the CDR3 is TGTGCCTCGCTTCTCTACCTCTCGACAGCAGATTTGACCTACGAGCAGTACGTC. Protein sequence: CASLLYLSTADLTYEQYV.

The V call is TRBV12-3 or TRBV12-4, the J call TRBJ2-1; 9 nucleotides line up with TRBD1. Germline trimming cut 6 bases from V and 15 bases from J; bases unmatched to any gene: 9. The CDR3 is made up of 12 amino acids. CDR3 residues: CASSQTRDRAFF. The CDR3 nucleotides are TGTGCCAGCAGCCAGACCCGGGACAGGGCGTTCTTC.

For the CDR3, the DNA is TGTGCCAGCCTTGAACTAGACAATGAGCAGTTCTTC. Amino acid sequence: CASLELDNEQFF. The chain couples TRBV6-6 to TRBJ2-1; D perhaps matches TRBD2 (5 bases). CDR3 length: 12 residues. Trimming took 8 bases from V and 5 from J, leaving 10 bases between them. Germline CDR1 and CDR2: MNHNY and SVGAGI (reference sequence).

The V call is TRBV6-2 or TRBV6-3, the J call TRBJ2-5, with D possibly being TRBD2 (6 bases). In germline, CDR1 is MNHEY, CDR2 SVGEGT. This CDR3 region has 16 residues. Trimming pared 2 bases from V and 1 base from J, leaving 14 bases between. CDR3 sequence (DNA): TGTGCCAGCAGTTACGACCGGTTCGGGGGCCAAGAGACCCAGTACTTC. It encodes CASSYDRFGGQETQYF.

V gene TRBV10-3 combines with J gene TRBJ2-1; 9 positions agree with TRBD1. This CDR3 is built from 17 residues. Germline trimming cut 0 bases from V and 4 bases from J; bases unmatched to any gene: 7. Per the germline V gene, CDR1 is ENHRY and CDR2 is SYGVKD. This CDR3 reads CAISESGGTGIYNEQFF. CDR3 nucleotides: TGTGCCATCAGTGAGTCAGGAGGGACAGGGATATACAATGAGCAGTTCTTC.

The rearrangement links TRBV7-9 to TRBJ2-1, with 9 bases aligning to TRBD2. The ends lost 5 bases at V and 0 bases at J; junction bases unmatched: 8. The CDR3 has 17 amino acids. Per germline, CDR1 SEHNR and CDR2 FQNEAQ (reference sequence). CDR3 region: CASSQALAGISYNEQFF. CDR3 bases: TGTGCCAGCAGCCAAGCCCTAGCGGGGATCTCCTACAATGAGCAGTTCTTC.

The CDR3 here is CASSPEVGSDTQYF. The CDR3 DNA reads as TGTGCCAGCTCACCAGAAGTCGGTTCAGATACGCAGTATTTT. The rearrangement links TRBV18 to TRBJ2-3; D unresolved. Trimming stripped 2 bases from V and 4 bases from J, with 10 bases between. This CDR3 contains 14 residues. CDR1 is KGHSH and CDR2 is LQKENI in the germline V gene.

V is TRBV10-3 and J is TRBJ1-2; TRBD1 aligns across 7 bases. The germline V gene encodes CDR1 ENHRY and CDR2 SYGVKD. CDR3 length: 16 residues. V gave up 6 bases and J gave up 2 bases; unmatched junction bases: 12. This CDR3 is CAISRDRAGGNYGYTF. The CDR3 bases are TGTGCCATCAGCCGTGACAGGGCCGGAGGGAACTATGGCTACACCTTC.

This chain's CDR3 is CASSVGTGGSEKLFF. In DNA, the CDR3 is TGTGCCAGCAGCGTAGGGACAGGGGGTTCGGAAAAACTGTTTTTT. The chain has TRBV9 and TRBJ1-4; 10 nucleotides align to TRBD1. The CDR3 extends over 15 amino acids. From germline, CDR1 is SGDLS and CDR2 YYNGEE. Germline trimming cut 0 bases from V and 8 bases from J; bases unmatched to any gene: 4.

The chain couples TRBV4-3 to TRBJ1-6, with D possibly matching TRBD1 (6 bases). Trimming cost V 0 bases and J 6 bases, with 18 bases left between them. CDR1 is LGHNA, CDR2 YSLEER, per germline. The CDR3 is 18 residues long. CDR3 protein: CASSQDLSGTSINSPLHF. The CDR3 coding sequence is TGCGCCAGCAGCCAAGATCTCTCTGGGACATCGATTAATTCACCCCTCCACTTT.

The rearrangement uses TRBV7-6 and TRBJ2-1; 10 bases line up with TRBD2. Per germline, CDR1 SGHVS and CDR2 FNYEAQ. The CDR3 runs to 15 residues. With V trimmed by 3 bases and J by 8 bases, 7 bases remained unmatched. The CDR3 region is CASSLQREGLDEQFF. The CDR3 bases are TGTGCCAGCAGCTTGCAGCGGGAGGGCCTCGATGAGCAGTTCTTC.

In this sample, this clone turned up once. The V gene is TRBV7-9, the J gene TRBJ1-2, with D uncertain. CDR3 length: 13 residues. With 5 bases removed from V and 0 bases from J, the gap between germline ends came to 7 bases. Germline CDR1 reads SEHNR; CDR2 reads FQNEAQ (reference sequence). The CDR3 DNA sequence: TGTGCCAGCAGCGAGGCATCTAACTATGGCTACACCTTC. As protein: CASSEASNYGYTF.

This chain links TRBV16 with TRBJ2-2; TRBD1 agrees at 7 bases. The CDR3 contains 15 residues. Germline CDR1 KGHSY, CDR2 FQNENV. With V trimmed by 4 bases and J by 0 bases, 2 bases remained unmatched. The CDR3 DNA sequence: TGTGCCAGCAGCCGAGACAGGGCGAACACCGGGGAGCTGTTTTTT. Protein product: CASSRDRANTGELFF.

This chain joins TRBV2 and TRBJ2-5; 7 bases match TRBD1. This CDR3 has 13 amino acids. Per germline, CDR1 SNHLY and CDR2 FYNNEI. Trimming at V came to 7 bases and at J to 2 bases, leaving 4 bases not matched to a gene. The chain's CDR3 is CASTSTGQETQYF. The CDR3 DNA sequence: TGTGCCAGCACTTCGACAGGGCAAGAGACCCAGTACTTC.

This clone was detected a few times. The chain couples TRBV11-3 to TRBJ2-1; 9 bases are a match to TRBD2. V was clipped by 6 bases and J by 6 bases; unmatched bases: 12. Germline lookup yields CDR1 SGHNT and CDR2 YENEEA. The CDR3 contains 16 residues. The CDR3 loop reads CASSDSWGLASNEQFF. In DNA form, the CDR3 reads TGTGCCAGCAGTGATTCTTGGGGACTAGCCAGCAATGAGCAGTTCTTC. Together with reference TRBV11-3 and TRBJ2-1, the CDR3 gives the full variable domain: EAGVVQSPRYKIIEKKQPVAFWCNPISGHNTLYWYLQNLGQGPELLIRYENEEAVDDSQLPKDRFSAERLKGVDSTLKIQPAELGDSAVYLCASSDSWGLASNEQFFGPGTRLTVL.

The V call is TRBV5-1, the J call TRBJ2-1, with a weak D call TRBD2 (6 bases). This CDR3 spans 14 amino acids. In germline, CDR1 is SGHRS, CDR2 YFSETQ. V lost 2 bases and J lost 4, with 10 bases in between. The CDR3 region has the DNA TGCGCCAGCAGCTTTAGCGGAGCTTACAATGAGCAGTTCTTC. This translates into CASSFSGAYNEQFF.

The CDR3 spells CASNKQGNSYNEQFF. In nucleotides, the CDR3 is TGTGCCAGCAATAAACAGGGCAACTCCTACAATGAGCAGTTCTTC. V is TRBV6-5 and J is TRBJ2-1, with D possibly TRBD1 on 6 matching bases. The CDR3 contains 15 residues. Germline assignment: CDR1 MNHEY and CDR2 SVGAGI. Trimming took 7 bases from V and 0 from J, leaving 13 bases between them.

J is TRBJ1-1 and V is TRBV3-1 (or the pseudogene TRBV3-2); 8 bases map to TRBD1. This CDR3 has 13 residues. Per the germline V gene, CDR1 is LGHDT and CDR2 is YNNKEL (reference sequence). Losses at the gene ends were 7 bases for V and 3 bases for J; bases not matched to a gene: 4. CDR3 sequence reads: CASTRGPYTEAFF. In DNA, the CDR3 is TGTGCCAGCACCAGGGGGCCGTACACTGAAGCTTTCTTT.

The V call is TRBV6-5, the J call TRBJ1-5; D is perhaps TRBD1 (6 bases). The ends were cut back, 5 bases at V and 9 bases at J, with 14 bases in the middle. CDR3 length equals 13 residues. Germline V gene sequence: CDR1 MNHEY, CDR2 SVGAGI. Here the CDR3 reads CASSQGLSRPQHF. CDR3 nucleotides: TGTGCCAGCAGTCAGGGGTTGAGTCGGCCCCAGCATTTT.

The chain joins TRBV7-2 to TRBJ2-5, with TRBD2 identical over 7 bases. V dropped 5 bases and J dropped 3; count of bases not matched to a gene: 6. The CDR3 runs to 14 residues. The germline gives CDR1 SGHTA, CDR2 FQGNSA. The CDR3 coding sequence is TGTGCCAGCAGCCAAGCGAGCGGGAAAGAGACCCAGTACTTC. It encodes CASSQASGKETQYF.

This chain's CDR3 is CASSPSFGVEAFF. CDR3 coding DNA: TGTGCCAGCAGCCCTTCGTTCGGGGTTGAAGCTTTCTTT. J is TRBJ1-1 and V is TRBV9; D remains ambiguous. This CDR3 contains 13 residues. The V and J ends lost 4 bases and 7 bases respectively, with 14 bases between them. Germline values: CDR1 SGDLS, CDR2 YYNGEE.

The chain has TRBV7-2 and TRBJ1-3; D uncertain. V dropped 5 bases and J dropped 1 base, with 15 bases sitting between them. Germline CDR1 reads SGHTA; CDR2 reads FQGNSA. The length of the CDR3 is 16 residues. The DNA of the CDR3 is TGTGCCAGCAGCCCAGTGCGGTCCGCTTCTGGAAACACCATATATTTT. Translating gives CASSPVRSASGNTIYF.

The V gene is TRBV7-6, the J gene TRBJ1-5; D remains unclear. V was cut by 1 base and J by 0 bases, with 7 bases left in between. The CDR3 has 15 residues. Germline V gene data show CDR1 as SGHVS and CDR2 as FNYEAQ. CDR3 amino acids: CASSLGGGSNQPQHF. The DNA of the CDR3 is TGTGCCAGCAGCTTAGGAGGCGGTAGCAATCAGCCCCAGCATTTT.

V usage is TRBV9 and J usage is TRBJ2-2, with 9 positions matching TRBD1. V was clipped by 0 bases and J by 6 bases; unmatched bases: 9. The CDR3 has 17 residues. Looked up from germline, CDR1 is SGDLS and CDR2 is YYNGEE. The CDR3 is CASSVGVGTGSPGELFF. In DNA, the CDR3 is TGTGCCAGCAGCGTAGGGGTCGGGACAGGGAGCCCCGGGGAGCTGTTTTTT.

The chain links TRBV19 to TRBJ1-2; tentative D call: TRBD1 (5 bases). V gave up 6 bases and J gave up 2 bases, with 10 bases separating them. Germline-derived CDR1 and CDR2 are LNHDA and SQIVND (reference sequence). The CDR3 is 13 amino acids. This CDR3 reads CASRPDMNYGYTF. CDR3 nucleotides: TGTGCCAGTAGACCGGACATGAACTATGGCTACACCTTC.

The rearrangement uses TRBV21-1 and TRBJ2-7; TRBD2, the table's D call, lacks a check against the DNA. TRBV21-1 is assigned pseudogene status. The CDR3 runs 13 residues. The CDR3 DNA sequence: TGTGCCAGTGATTTCTATCCTTCCTACGAGCAGTACGTC. This translates into CASDFYPSYEQYV.

The CDR3 region has the DNA TGCGCCAGCAGCCAAAGGGAGGGGGGCGATCAGCCCCAGCATTTT. Translating gives CASSQREGGDQPQHF. The rearrangement joins TRBV4-1 to TRBJ1-5; the D gene is possibly TRBD1 (6 bases). The germline V and J ends were trimmed by 2 bases and 5 bases, with 13 bases remaining between them. The CDR3 loop spans 15 amino acids. Germline CDR1 is MGHRA and CDR2 is YSYEKL.